This TCR beta chain was identified during a study of shared clonotypes between healthy human individuals. Overall study results and limits: Sequencing depth was expected to affect clonotype sharing among donors.

CD8 cells classed as naive were CD45RO-negative and positively selected for CCR7, excluding terminally differentiated effector memory CD45RA+ cells. With regard to this clone: Its target is unknown.

Germline values: CDR1 MNHEY, CDR2 SVGAGI. V lost 4 bases to trimming and J lost 2 bases; unmatched junction nucleotides: 4. The CDR3 sequence is 14 residues long. Original handling: Sequence data from immunoSEQ were junction-only and lacked quality scores; consequently, filtering differed. Profiled with immunoSEQ multiplex PCR; TCRdb holds only in-frame clones, not every one. That table gives V, J and clone size, and the DNA gave D and trimming. This sample has 1.5 million to 2.5 million clones, with over 85% found just once. The V and J genes are TRBV6-5 and TRBJ2-5; 7 bases line up with TRBD1. The sample taken for sequencing was naive CD8+ T cells sorted from blood. This receptor was taken from a man between 18 and 29 years old in good health. This CDR3 reads CASSFPGQQETQYF. In nucleotides, the CDR3 is TGTGCCAGCAGTTTCCCGGGACAGCAAGAGACCCAGTACTTC.